These T cell receptor beta chains were read from a single sample in a study of blood T cells in healthy people across ages. TCRdb reprocessed the 5' RACE reads via MiXCR and lists one record per CDR3 protein. The sample includes 580,000 or so distinct CDR3 sequences, roughly 48% of them seen just once. The sample consisted of blood. The receptor set was obtained from an elderly man in good health. The CDR3 runs from the conserved cysteine through the conserved F or W. D genes are given only for firm matches. Size is omitted from some rows. Given values are once, few, many or a class for expanded clones.

j_call d_call clone_size cdr3_length v_call cdr3_aa cdr3_nt
TRBJ2-7 - - 17 TRBV12-3/TRBV12-4 CASSTKVGSLGAYEQYF TGTGCCAGCAGTACCAAAGTCGGGAGCCTAGGGGCTTACGAGCAGTACTTC
TRBJ2-7 - - 13 TRBV30 CAWSVSGLDEQYF TGTGCCTGGAGTGTCTCAGGGTTAGACGAGCAGTACTTC
TRBJ2-1 TRBD2 many 19 TRBV6-5 CASSYGGTSGGSSYNEQFF TGTGCCAGCAGTTATGGAGGGACTAGCGGGGGCAGCTCCTACAATGAGCAGTTCTTC
TRBJ2-1 TRBD2 few 13 TRBV5-1 CASSALAVNEQFF TGCGCCAGCAGCGCACTAGCGGTAAATGAGCAGTTCTTC
TRBJ2-7 TRBD1 - 15 TRBV7-2 CASSIRDRGIYEQYF TGTGCCAGCAGCATCCGGGACAGGGGAATCTACGAGCAGTACTTC
TRBJ1-2 - - 14 TRBV7-2 CASSLSASLRGYTF TGTGCCAGCAGCTTGAGTGCTTCTTTGCGTGGCTACACCTTC
TRBJ1-2 - - 13 TRBV2 CASRVGRNYGYTF TGTGCCAGCAGGGTGGGCAGGAATTATGGCTACACCTTC
TRBJ2-3 TRBD2 many 15 TRBV29-1 CSVERAGTNTDTQYF TGCAGCGTTGAACGGGCCGGGACTAACACAGATACGCAGTATTTT
TRBJ2-7 - - 15 TRBV20-1 CSARGSDKGFYEQYF TGCAGTGCTAGAGGGTCGGACAAAGGTTTCTACGAGCAGTACTTC
TRBJ2-5 TRBD2 once 16 TRBV9 CASSAMSGSGGYGQYF TGTGCCAGCAGCGCTATGAGTGGGAGCGGGGGGTACGGGCAGTACTTC
TRBJ2-1 TRBD2 few 15 TRBV6-5 CASSYGGRARGRAFF TGTGCCAGCAGTTACGGCGGGAGGGCCAGGGGCCGTGCGTTCTTC
TRBJ1-1 TRBD1 - 13 TRBV2 CASSGQGKTEAFF TGTGCCAGCAGCGGACAGGGAAAGACTGAAGCTTTCTTT
TRBJ2-3 TRBD1 - 15 TRBV7-2 CASSVRQGPTDTQYF TGTGCCAGCAGCGTTAGACAGGGACCCACAGATACGCAGTATTTT
TRBJ2-3 TRBD2 - 16 TRBV10-3 CATLSGRVSHTDTQYF TGTGCCACCCTTAGCGGGAGGGTCAGCCACACAGATACGCAGTATTTT
TRBJ1-1 TRBD1 - 14 TRBV14 CASRKTGGSTEAFF TGTGCCAGCAGGAAAACAGGGGGGAGCACTGAAGCTTTCTTT
TRBJ2-1 TRBD2 - 17 TRBV6-1 CATSPIGSGALYNEQFF TGTGCCACCTCCCCCATTGGTAGCGGGGCTTTGTACAATGAGCAGTTCTTC
TRBJ1-5 TRBD1 few 15 TRBV4-3 CASSLNRGPGQPQHF TGCGCCAGCAGCCTCAACAGGGGGCCGGGTCAGCCCCAGCATTTT
TRBJ2-7 - few 12 TRBV28 CASGLRGYEQYF TGTGCCAGCGGACTCAGGGGCTACGAGCAGTACTTC
TRBJ2-3 - - 11 TRBV5-1 CASHRDDTQYF TGCGCCAGCCACCGAGACGACACGCAGTATTTT
TRBJ2-7 - - 17 TRBV28 CASSLSSADISSYEQYF TGTGCCAGCAGTTTGTCTAGTGCCGACATAAGCTCCTACGAGCAGTACTTC
TRBJ2-7 - few 17 TRBV28 CASSSQRLAKFPYEQYF TGTGCCAGCAGTTCGCAACGGCTAGCCAAATTCCCCTACGAGCAGTACTTC
TRBJ2-3 TRBD2 - 16 TRBV29-1 CSVDLGDYDRTDTQYF TGCAGCGTTGATTTGGGGGACTACGACCGCACAGATACGCAGTATTTT
TRBJ2-2 - - 14 TRBV4-3 CASSQGVPGGELFF TGCGCCAGCAGCCAAGGCGTCCCGGGGGGGGAGCTGTTTTTT
TRBJ2-1 TRBD1 - 19 TRBV6-2/TRBV6-3 CASSYLPGQGTSSYNEQFF TGTGCCAGCAGTTACCTCCCGGGACAGGGTACGAGCTCCTACAATGAGCAGTTCTTC
TRBJ2-1 TRBD2 few 14 TRBV9 CASSVAGGHNEQFF TGTGCCAGCAGCGTAGCGGGAGGGCACAATGAGCAGTTCTTC
TRBJ2-7 TRBD2 - 16 TRBV20-1 CSARTPGGKSSYEQYF TGCAGTGCTAGAACGCCCGGGGGGAAAAGCTCCTACGAGCAGTACTTC
TRBJ2-5 TRBD2 - 14 TRBV29-1 CSVEEGTSAGTQYF TGCAGCGTTGAAGAAGGGACTAGCGCAGGGACCCAGTACTTC
TRBJ2-7 - few 11 TRBV6-2/TRBV6-3 CASSASLGQYF TGTGCCAGCAGTGCCTCCCTCGGGCAGTACTTC
TRBJ2-1 - - 13 TRBV30 CAWTTTAEGEQFF TGTGCCTGGACAACGACAGCGGAGGGTGAGCAGTTCTTC
TRBJ1-1 TRBD1 few 15 TRBV7-3 CASRSNRGRVTEAFF TGTGCCAGCAGATCGAACAGGGGAAGGGTTACTGAAGCTTTCTTT
TRBJ2-1 - few 16 TRBV7-2 CASSLRWTPFYNEQFF TGTGCCAGCAGCTTAAGGTGGACCCCCTTCTACAATGAGCAGTTCTTC
TRBJ2-3 TRBD2 - 15 TRBV7-9 CASSLGTSPKYTQYF TGTGCCAGCAGCTTAGGGACTAGCCCTAAATATACGCAGTATTTT
TRBJ2-3 TRBD1 - 16 TRBV20-1 CSARDRTRLSTDTQYF TGCAGTGCCCGGGACAGAACCCGACTCAGCACAGATACGCAGTATTTT
TRBJ2-7 TRBD1 - 14 TRBV20-1 CSAPDRGLTYEQYF TGCAGTGCTCCCGACAGGGGCCTTACCTACGAGCAGTACTTC
TRBJ2-3 TRBD2 - 16 TRBV7-3 CASSRELAGGRNTQYF TGTGCCAGCAGCAGGGAGCTAGCGGGGGGACGTAATACGCAGTATTTT
TRBJ2-5 - - 11 TRBV7-2 CASSLLNEQYF TGTGCCAGCAGCTTACTCAATGAGCAGTACTTC
TRBJ2-2 - - 16 TRBV7-2 CASSRGTLLSTGELFF TGTGCCAGCAGCCGAGGGACCCTGCTGAGCACCGGGGAGCTGTTTTTT
TRBJ1-1 - - 10 TRBV20-1 CSARGVEAFF TGCAGTGCTAGAGGAGTTGAAGCTTTCTTT
TRBJ2-7 TRBD2 few 16 TRBV20-1 CSAGTSGGQSSYEQYF TGCAGTGCAGGGACTAGCGGGGGGCAGAGCTCCTACGAGCAGTACTTC
TRBJ2-7 - many 13 TRBV6-5 CASSNQGTYEQYF TGTGCCAGCAGCAACCAAGGAACCTACGAGCAGTACTTC
TRBJ1-2 - - 14 TRBV2 CASSPDGSNYGYTF TGTGCCAGCAGCCCCGACGGTTCTAACTATGGCTACACCTTC